This entry lists 7 T cell receptor beta chains sequenced from one sample in a study of OX40 agonist ivuxolimab in advanced cancers. Profiling relied on immunoSEQ multiplex PCR, and the TCRdb table lists in-frame clones only, not all of them. The table shows 25,000 to 35,000 clones, with around 85% occurring only once. The sequencing used CD4+ or CD8+ T cells sorted from blood, collected in a trial of the OX40 agonist ivuxolimab. The receptors here all came from an adult with an advanced solid tumor such as melanoma, head and neck, liver or kidney cancer.

The gene calls are TRBV7-9 and TRBJ2-5; 11 bases align to TRBD1. V was clipped by 4 bases and J by 6 bases; unmatched bases: 7. Germline V gene sequence: CDR1 SEHNR, CDR2 FQNEAQ (reference sequence). The CDR3 covers 15 residues. CDR3 sequence (DNA): TGTGCCAGCAGCTCGGGACAGGGGGAATGGAAGACCCAGTACTTC. Translation: CASSSGQGEWKTQYF.

The chain recombines TRBV7-6 with TRBJ2-3, with D uncertain. From germline, CDR1 is SGHVS and CDR2 FNYEAQ. The CDR3 covers 14 residues. V lost 5 bases, J lost 0 bases, and 9 bases lay in between. The CDR3 nucleotides read TGTGCCAGCAGCGGAGAGATAAGCACAGATACGCAGTATTTT. Translation: CASSGEISTDTQYF.

This chain links TRBV7-9 with TRBJ2-1, with D maybe TRBD1 (6 bases). The CDR3 has 15 residues. V shed 5 bases and J shed 2 bases, with 13 bases lying between them. Germline assignment: CDR1 SEHNR and CDR2 FQNEAQ (reference sequence). CDR3: CASSLSRQAYNEQFF. As DNA, the CDR3 is TGTGCCAGCAGCCTCTCCAGACAGGCCTACAATGAGCAGTTCTTC. Full variable domain (missing parts from reference TRBV7-9 and TRBJ2-1): DTGVSQNPRHKITKRGQNVTFRCDPISEHNRLYWYRQTLGQGPEFLTYFQNEAQLEKSRLLSDRFSAERPKGSFSTLEIQRTEQGDSAMYLCASSLSRQAYNEQFFGPGTRLTVL.

V and J are TRBV30 and TRBJ1-3, with D possibly TRBD1 on 5 matching bases. Germline CDR1 and CDR2: GTSNPN and SVGIG (reference sequence). This CDR3 region has 14 residues. Trimming removed 0 bases at V and 2 bases at J, with 8 bases between. The chain's CDR3 is CAWSVPGPGNTIYF. The CDR3 nucleotides are TGTGCCTGGAGTGTACCGGGGCCTGGAAACACCATATATTTT.

This clone was seen only once. V usage is TRBV4-1 and J usage is TRBJ2-7; D not certain. CDR3 size: 12 residues. V was pared by 3 bases and J by 5 bases, with 8 bases between. Germline CDR1 and CDR2: MGHRA and YSYEKL. The CDR3 loop is CASSQGRDEQYF. Written as DNA, the CDR3 is TGCGCCAGCAGCCAGGGAAGGGACGAGCAGTACTTC.

This clone turned up a few times. CDR3 in DNA: TGTGCCAGCAGTACGCGGGGGTATGGTAACTATGGCTACACCTTC. Translation: CASSTRGYGNYGYTF. The chain combines TRBV5-6 with TRBJ1-2; D might be TRBD1 (5 bases). The V gene lost 5 bases and the J gene lost 1 base, with 15 bases spanning the gap. This CDR3 is built from 15 residues. Germline CDR1 SGHDT, CDR2 YYEEEE.

The chain employs TRBV27 and TRBJ2-7, with a possible D match to TRBD1 (6 bases). The CDR3 runs 14 residues. Germline V gives CDR1 MNHEY, CDR2 SMNVEV (reference sequence). The V and J ends lost 6 bases and 3 bases respectively, with 15 bases between them. The CDR3 bases are TGTGCCAGCAGCCAACTGGGACACCTCTACGAGCAGTACTTC. This codes for CASSQLGHLYEQYF.